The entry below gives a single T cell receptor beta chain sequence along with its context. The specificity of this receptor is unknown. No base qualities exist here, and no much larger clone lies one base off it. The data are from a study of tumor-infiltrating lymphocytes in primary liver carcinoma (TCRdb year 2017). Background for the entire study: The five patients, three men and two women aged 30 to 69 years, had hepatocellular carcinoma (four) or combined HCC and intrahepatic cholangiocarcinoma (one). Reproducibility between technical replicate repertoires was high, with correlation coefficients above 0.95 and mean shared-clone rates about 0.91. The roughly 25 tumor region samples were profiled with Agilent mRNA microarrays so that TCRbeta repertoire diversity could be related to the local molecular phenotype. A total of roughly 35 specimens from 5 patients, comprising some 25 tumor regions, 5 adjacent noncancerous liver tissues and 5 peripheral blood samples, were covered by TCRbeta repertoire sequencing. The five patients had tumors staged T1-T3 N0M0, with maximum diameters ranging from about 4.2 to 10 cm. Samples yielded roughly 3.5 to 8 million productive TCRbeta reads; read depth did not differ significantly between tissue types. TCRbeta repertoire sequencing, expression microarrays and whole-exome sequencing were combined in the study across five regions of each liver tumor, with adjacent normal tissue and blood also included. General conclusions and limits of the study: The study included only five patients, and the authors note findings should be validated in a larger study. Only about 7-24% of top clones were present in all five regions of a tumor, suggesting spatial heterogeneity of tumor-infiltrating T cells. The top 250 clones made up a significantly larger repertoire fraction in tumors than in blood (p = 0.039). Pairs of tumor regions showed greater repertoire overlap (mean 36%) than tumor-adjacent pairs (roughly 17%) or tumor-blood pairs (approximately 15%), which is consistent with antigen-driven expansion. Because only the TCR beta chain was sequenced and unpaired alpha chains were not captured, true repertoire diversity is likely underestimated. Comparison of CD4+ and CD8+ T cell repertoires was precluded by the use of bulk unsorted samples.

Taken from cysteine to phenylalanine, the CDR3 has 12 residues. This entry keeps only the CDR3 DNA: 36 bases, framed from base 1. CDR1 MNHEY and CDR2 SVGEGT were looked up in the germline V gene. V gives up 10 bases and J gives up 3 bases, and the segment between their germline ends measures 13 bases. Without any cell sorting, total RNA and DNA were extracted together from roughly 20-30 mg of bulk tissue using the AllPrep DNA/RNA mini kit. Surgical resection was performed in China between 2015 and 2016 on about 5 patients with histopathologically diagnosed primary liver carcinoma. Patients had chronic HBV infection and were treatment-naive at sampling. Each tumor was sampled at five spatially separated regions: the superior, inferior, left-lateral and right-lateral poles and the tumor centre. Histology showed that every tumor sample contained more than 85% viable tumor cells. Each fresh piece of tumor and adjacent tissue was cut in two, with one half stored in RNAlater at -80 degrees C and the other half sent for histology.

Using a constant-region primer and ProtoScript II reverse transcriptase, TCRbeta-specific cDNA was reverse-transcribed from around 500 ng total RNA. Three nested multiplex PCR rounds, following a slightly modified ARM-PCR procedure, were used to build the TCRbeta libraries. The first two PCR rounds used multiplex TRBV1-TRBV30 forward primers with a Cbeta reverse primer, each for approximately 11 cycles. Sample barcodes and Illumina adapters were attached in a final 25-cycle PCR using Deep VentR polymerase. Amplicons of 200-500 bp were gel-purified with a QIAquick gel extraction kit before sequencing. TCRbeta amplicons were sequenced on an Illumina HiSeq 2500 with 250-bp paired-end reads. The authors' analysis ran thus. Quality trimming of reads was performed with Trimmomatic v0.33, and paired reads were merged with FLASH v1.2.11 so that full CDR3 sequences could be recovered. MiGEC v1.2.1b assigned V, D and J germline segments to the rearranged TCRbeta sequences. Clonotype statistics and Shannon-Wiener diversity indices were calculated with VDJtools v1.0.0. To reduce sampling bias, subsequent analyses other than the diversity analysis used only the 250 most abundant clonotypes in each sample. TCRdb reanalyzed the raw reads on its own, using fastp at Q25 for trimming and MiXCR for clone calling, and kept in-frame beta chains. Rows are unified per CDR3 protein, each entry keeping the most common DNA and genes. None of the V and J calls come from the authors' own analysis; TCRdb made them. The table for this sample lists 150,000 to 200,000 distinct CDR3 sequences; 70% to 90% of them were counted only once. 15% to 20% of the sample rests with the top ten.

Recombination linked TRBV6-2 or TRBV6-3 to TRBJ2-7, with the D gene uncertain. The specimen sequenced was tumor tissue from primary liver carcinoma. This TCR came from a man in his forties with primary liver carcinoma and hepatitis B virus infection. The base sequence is TGTGCCACCTCATTGGACGGCTACGAGCAGTACTTC. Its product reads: CATSLDGYEQYF.